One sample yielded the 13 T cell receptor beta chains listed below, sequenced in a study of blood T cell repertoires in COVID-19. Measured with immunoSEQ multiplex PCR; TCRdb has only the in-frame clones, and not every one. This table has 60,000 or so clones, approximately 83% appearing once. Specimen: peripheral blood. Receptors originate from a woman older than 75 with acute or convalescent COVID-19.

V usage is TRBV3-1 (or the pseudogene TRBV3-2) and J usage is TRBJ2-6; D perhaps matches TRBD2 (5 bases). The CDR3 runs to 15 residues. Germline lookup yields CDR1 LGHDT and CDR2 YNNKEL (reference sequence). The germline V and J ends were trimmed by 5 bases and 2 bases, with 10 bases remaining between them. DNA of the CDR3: TGTGCCAGCAGCGCCCGGGGAGCTGGGGCCAACGTCCTGACTTTC. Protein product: CASSARGAGANVLTF.

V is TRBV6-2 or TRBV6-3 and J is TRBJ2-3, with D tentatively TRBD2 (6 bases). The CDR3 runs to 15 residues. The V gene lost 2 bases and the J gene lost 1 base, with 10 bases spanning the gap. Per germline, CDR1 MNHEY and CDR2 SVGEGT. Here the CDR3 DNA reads TGTGCCAGCAGTTACGCGGGGCCTCGCACAGATACGCAGTATTTT. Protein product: CASSYAGPRTDTQYF.

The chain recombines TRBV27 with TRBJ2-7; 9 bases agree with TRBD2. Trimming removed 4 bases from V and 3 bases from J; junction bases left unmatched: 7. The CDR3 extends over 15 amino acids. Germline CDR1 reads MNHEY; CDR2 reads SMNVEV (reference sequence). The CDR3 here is CASSSTGTSSYEQYF. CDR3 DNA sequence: TGTGCCAGCAGTTCGACCGGGACTAGCAGCTACGAGCAGTACTTC.

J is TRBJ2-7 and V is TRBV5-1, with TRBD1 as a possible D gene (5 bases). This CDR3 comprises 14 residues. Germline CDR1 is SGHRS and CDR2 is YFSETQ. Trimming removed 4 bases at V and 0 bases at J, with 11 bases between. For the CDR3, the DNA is TGCGCCAGCAGCACCACAGGAGACTCCTACGAGCAGTACTTC. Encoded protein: CASSTTGDSYEQYF.

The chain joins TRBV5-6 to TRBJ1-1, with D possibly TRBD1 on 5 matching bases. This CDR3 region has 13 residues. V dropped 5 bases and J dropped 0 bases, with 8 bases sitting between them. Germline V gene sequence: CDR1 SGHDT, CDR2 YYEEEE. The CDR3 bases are TGTGCCAGCAGTACGACAGTGAACACTGAAGCTTTCTTT. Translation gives CASSTTVNTEAFF.

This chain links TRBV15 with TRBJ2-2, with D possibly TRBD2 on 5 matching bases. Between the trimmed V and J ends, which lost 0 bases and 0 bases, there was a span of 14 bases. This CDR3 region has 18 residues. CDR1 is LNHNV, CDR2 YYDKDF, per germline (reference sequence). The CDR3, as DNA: TGTGCCACCAGCAGAGATCGGAGAGGGTACGCGAACACCGGGGAGCTGTTTTTT. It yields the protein CATSRDRRGYANTGELFF.

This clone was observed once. CDR3 amino acids: CASSFRGSGQGHSGANVLTF. The CDR3 DNA reads as TGCGCCAGCAGCTTCCGGGGGTCCGGACAGGGTCACTCTGGGGCCAACGTCCTGACTTTC. The V call is TRBV5-1, the J call TRBJ2-6, with TRBD1 identical over 8 bases. Germline CDR1 is SGHRS and CDR2 is YFSETQ. CDR3 length: 20 amino acids. Trimming at V came to 2 bases and at J to 0 bases, leaving 13 bases not matched to a gene.

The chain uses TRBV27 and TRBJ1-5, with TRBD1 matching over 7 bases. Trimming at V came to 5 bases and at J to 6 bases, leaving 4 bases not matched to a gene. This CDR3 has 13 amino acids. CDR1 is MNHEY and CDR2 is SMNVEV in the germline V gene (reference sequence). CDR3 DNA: TGTGCCAGCAGTCCCAACAGGGGTCAGCCCCAGCATTTT. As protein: CASSPNRGQPQHF.

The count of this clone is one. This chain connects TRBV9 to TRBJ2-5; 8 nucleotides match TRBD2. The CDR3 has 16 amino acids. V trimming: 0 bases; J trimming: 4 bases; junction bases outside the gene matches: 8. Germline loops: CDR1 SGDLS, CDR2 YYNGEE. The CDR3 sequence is CASSVASGGSGETQYF. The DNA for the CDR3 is TGTGCCAGCAGCGTAGCCAGCGGGGGCTCAGGAGAGACCCAGTACTTC. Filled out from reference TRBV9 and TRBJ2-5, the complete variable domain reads DSGVTQTPKHLITATGQRVTLRCSPRSGDLSVYWYQQSLDQGLQFLIQYYNGEERAKGNILERFSAQQFPDLHSELNLSSLELGDSALYFCASSVASGGSGETQYFGPGTRLLVL.

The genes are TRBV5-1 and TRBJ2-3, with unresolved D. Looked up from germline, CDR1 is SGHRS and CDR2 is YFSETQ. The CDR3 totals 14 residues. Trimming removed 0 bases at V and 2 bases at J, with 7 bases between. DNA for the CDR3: TGCGCCAGCAGCTTGGTTCAGAACACAGATACGCAGTATTTT. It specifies CASSLVQNTDTQYF.

CDR3 in DNA: TGTGCCAGCTCACCCAGGCAGGGGGCGGATGGCTACACCTTC. It yields the protein CASSPRQGADGYTF. This chain connects TRBV18 to TRBJ1-2; 8 bases line up with TRBD1. Germline assignment: CDR1 KGHSH and CDR2 LQKENI. The CDR3 is made up of 14 amino acids. J was trimmed by 6 bases and V by 3 bases; bases with no gene match: 6. The full variable domain, with the rest looked up from reference TRBV18 and TRBJ1-2, is NAGVMQNPRHLVRRRGQEARLRCSPMKGHSHVYWYRQLPEEGLKFMVYLQKENIIDESGMPKERFSAEFPKEGPSILRIQQVVRGDSAAYFCASSPRQGADGYTFGSGTRLTVV.

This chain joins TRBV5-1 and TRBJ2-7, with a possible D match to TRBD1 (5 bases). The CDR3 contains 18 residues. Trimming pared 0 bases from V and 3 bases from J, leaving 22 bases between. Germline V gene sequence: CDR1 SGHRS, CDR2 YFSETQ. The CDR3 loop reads CASSLEPVRGASYYEQYF. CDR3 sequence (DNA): TGCGCCAGCAGCTTGGAACCTGTTAGGGGCGCCTCTTACTACGAGCAGTACTTC. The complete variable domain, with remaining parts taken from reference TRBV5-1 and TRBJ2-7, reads KAGVTQTPRYLIKTRGQQVTLSCSPISGHRSVSWYQQTPGQGLQFLFEYFSETQRNKGNFPGRFSGRQFSNSRSEMNVSTLELGDSALYLCASSLEPVRGASYYEQYFGPGTRLTVT.

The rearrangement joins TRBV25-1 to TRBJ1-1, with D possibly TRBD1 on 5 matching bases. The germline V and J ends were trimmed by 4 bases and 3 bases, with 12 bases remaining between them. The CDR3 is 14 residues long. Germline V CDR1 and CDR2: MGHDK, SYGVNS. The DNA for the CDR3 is TGTGCCAGCAGTGTCCATAAGGGGTACACTGAAGCTTTCTTT. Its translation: CASSVHKGYTEAFF.